The 22 T cell receptor beta chains below were found in one sample sequenced in a study of shared clonotypes between healthy human individuals (dated by TCRdb to about 2020). The method was the immunoSEQ multiplex PCR assay. Held by TCRdb, this immuneACCESS table contains in-frame sequences only and omits some clones. Under half of the omission traces to an unresolved V gene where checked; the cause of the rest is unknown. The sample profile shows about 590,000 clones; 95% of them were found once. Of the sample, around 0.11% is held by the ten largest clones. CD8 naive samples were obtained by positive selection for CCR7 among CD45RO-negative cells, yielding a CD45RA+CCR7+ population from which TemRA cells were excluded. The sequenced sample was naive CD8+ T cells sorted from blood. Per the publication, the cell subset or site label means: CD45RA+CCR7+. The receptors originated from a woman aged 30 to 39 in good health.

The chain links TRBV29-1 to TRBJ1-1; perhaps TRBD1 as D (6 bases). Germline CDR1 and CDR2: SQVTM and ANQGSEA. Trimming pared 4 bases from V and 5 bases from J, leaving 11 bases between. The CDR3 has 12 residues. CDR3 bases: TGCAGCGTTGCACAGGGTGGAACTGAAGCTTTCTTT. It codes for CSVAQGGTEAFF.

The V call is TRBV21-1, the J call TRBJ1-1. TRBV21-1 is designated a pseudogene. The CDR3 covers 15 residues. This CDR3 reads CASSGYGRFGTEAFF. DNA for the CDR3: TGTGCCAGCAGTGGGTACGGGAGGTTCGGCACTGAAGCTTTCTTT.

This chain joins TRBV27 and TRBJ1-2, with 9 nucleotides matching TRBD1. CDR1 is MNHEY, CDR2 SMNVEV, per germline (reference sequence). This CDR3 contains 17 residues. The V segment lost 5 bases and the J segment 3 bases; nucleotides outside the gene matches: 13. The CDR3 DNA reads TGTGCCAGCAGTCCCAGGGACAGGGAGATGGGGGACTATGGCTACACCTTC. Its translation: CASSPRDREMGDYGYTF.

This rearrangement joins TRBV27 to TRBJ2-7, with 7 bases lining up with TRBD2. Germline loops: CDR1 MNHEY, CDR2 SMNVEV (reference sequence). The trim removed 6 bases at V and 2 bases at J, leaving 10 bases unmatched. This CDR3 contains 15 residues. CDR3 amino acids: CASSLGAGLTYEQYF. The CDR3 bases are TGTGCCAGCAGCTTGGGAGCGGGACTGACCTACGAGCAGTACTTC.

A single count supports this clone. In DNA form, the CDR3 reads TGTGCCAGCAGCCAGACAGGGTCCTACGAGCAGTACTTC. The encoded protein is CASSQTGSYEQYF. This chain connects TRBV5-4 to TRBJ2-5; 7 bases are shared with TRBD1. The better agreement between TRBJ2-7 and the DNA end casts doubt on the J call. This CDR3 comprises 13 residues. Germline CDR1 SGHNT, CDR2 YYREEE (reference sequence).

This rearrangement joins TRBV11-1 to TRBJ2-5, with D hard to call. Per germline, CDR1 SGHAT and CDR2 FQDESV (reference sequence). With 6 bases removed from V and 5 bases from J, the gap between germline ends came to 7 bases. CDR3 size: 11 residues. Here the CDR3 reads CASRLRETQYF. CDR3 coding DNA: TGTGCCAGCAGGCTTAGGGAGACCCAGTACTTC.

The chain recombines TRBV27 with TRBJ2-2, with a possible D match to TRBD1 (6 bases). The germline V gene has CDR1 MNHEY and CDR2 SMNVEV (reference sequence). V dropped 4 bases and J dropped 1 base, with 10 bases sitting between them. The CDR3 is 15 residues long. The CDR3 DNA reads as TGTGCCAGCAGTTGGGGGACAAGGAACACCGGGGAGCTGTTTTTT. It yields the protein CASSWGTRNTGELFF.

The rearrangement links TRBV14 to TRBJ1-1, with D perhaps matching TRBD1 (5 bases). The CDR3 is made up of 14 amino acids. V was trimmed by 0 bases and J by 5 bases, leaving 10 bases between them. Germline CDR1 is SGHDN and CDR2 is FVKESK. DNA for the CDR3: TGTGCCAGCAGCCAAGAAGGGGCGACTACTGAAGCTTTCTTT. This gives the protein CASSQEGATTEAFF.

This rearrangement joins TRBV5-1 to TRBJ2-7; no firm D call. The CDR3 runs to 13 residues. V was cut by 0 bases and J by 6 bases, with 10 bases left in between. Germline CDR1 SGHRS, CDR2 YFSETQ. The CDR3 bases are TGCGCCAGCAGCTTGGCCGGTGGGTCCGAGCAGTACTTC. Protein product: CASSLAGGSEQYF.

The V gene is TRBV11-2, the J gene TRBJ2-2, with TRBD1 identical over 7 bases. The CDR3 totals 13 residues. Per germline, CDR1 SGHAT and CDR2 FQNNGV. Unmatched junction bases numbered 3, after V lost 9 bases and J lost 2 bases. The chain's CDR3 is CARRDRNTGELFF. CDR3 in DNA: TGTGCCAGGAGGGACAGAAACACCGGGGAGCTGTTTTTT.

This chain uses TRBV7-9 with TRBJ1-3; TRBD1 aligns across 11 bases. The CDR3 extends over 14 amino acids. CDR1 is SEHNR, CDR2 FQNEAQ, per germline (reference sequence). Germline trimming cut 6 bases from V and 8 bases from J; bases unmatched to any gene: 6. The CDR3 DNA follows: TGTGCCAGCAGTTCGGACAGGGGGCTAGACACCATATATTTT. Amino acids: CASSSDRGLDTIYF.

Concerning this clone itself: Additional DNA sequences in this sample encode the identical CDR3. The J gene is TRBJ2-7, the V gene TRBV30; D unresolved. The CDR3 runs to 11 residues. The germline CDR1 and CDR2 sequences are GTSNPN and SVGIG (reference sequence). The V and J ends lost 0 bases and 7 bases respectively, with 7 bases between them. CDR3 sequence reads: CAWSVGLEQYF. The DNA of the CDR3 is TGTGCCTGGAGTGTAGGTCTTGAGCAGTACTTC.

The chain has TRBV28 and TRBJ2-5; no definite D call. The last part of the DNA fits TRBJ2-7 better; the J call may be wrong. CDR1 MDHEN and CDR2 SYDVKM come from the germline V gene. The CDR3 totals 14 residues. CDR3 sequence (DNA): TGTGCCAGCAGTTTTAGCTCCCCGGAGTACGAGCAGTACTTC. Amino acid sequence: CASSFSSPEYEQYF.

The gene calls are TRBV2 and TRBJ2-1; D call uncertain. V lost 6 bases, J lost 5 bases, and 2 bases lay in between. Germline values: CDR1 SNHLY, CDR2 FYNNEI. CDR3 length: 10 amino acids. Written as DNA, the CDR3 is TGTGCCAGCAGGAACAATGAGCAGTTCTTC. Translating it yields CASRNNEQFF.

The chain couples TRBV4-1 to TRBJ2-3; D perhaps matches TRBD2 (6 bases). The CDR3 totals 16 residues. Germline V gene sequence: CDR1 MGHRA, CDR2 YSYEKL. V lost 0 bases, J lost 6 bases, and 16 bases lay in between. CDR3 nucleotides: TGCGCCAGCAGCCAAGAGCGGGCTAGCGAGGAGGATACGCAGTATTTT. It encodes CASSQERASEEDTQYF.

CDR3 region: CASSGTSGRIGTQYF. CDR3 bases: TGTGCCAGCAGTGGCACTAGCGGGAGGATCGGGACCCAGTACTTC. The genes are TRBV6-5 and TRBJ2-5; the match to TRBD2 covers 12 bases. The trim removed 5 bases at V and 7 bases at J, leaving 8 bases unmatched. Germline CDR1 is MNHEY and CDR2 is SVGAGI. The CDR3 loop spans 15 amino acids.

About this clone: The same CDR3 also results from other DNA sequences found in this sample. This chain connects TRBV7-8 to TRBJ2-7; D not resolved. The V end was cut by 1 base, the J end by 2 bases, with 9 bases between. CDR1 is SGHVS and CDR2 is FQNEAQ in the germline V gene. The CDR3 loop spans 14 amino acids. The CDR3 protein is CASSLGLGPYEQYF. The CDR3, as DNA: TGTGCCAGCAGCTTAGGACTGGGCCCCTACGAGCAGTACTTC.

As concerns this clone: The identical CDR3 is also encoded by other nucleotide sequences in the sample. This CDR3 reads CAWSVARGYEQYF. Written as DNA, the CDR3 is TGTGCCTGGAGTGTAGCCAGGGGTTACGAGCAGTACTTC. The chain combines TRBV30 with TRBJ2-7, with D tentatively TRBD1 (6 bases). Germline lookup yields CDR1 GTSNPN and CDR2 SVGIG (reference sequence). V was clipped by 0 bases and J by 4 bases, with 10 bases between them. The CDR3 contains 13 residues.

V usage is TRBV21-1 and J usage is TRBJ1-4; the table's D call, TRBD1, has no DNA check behind it. TRBV21-1 is deemed a pseudogene. The CDR3 spans 15 residues. CDR3: CASSKGRQGREKLFF. The CDR3 DNA reads TGTGCCAGCAGCAAAGGGCGACAGGGTCGTGAAAAACTGTTTTTT.

The rearrangement joins TRBV2 to TRBJ2-6; D remains unclear. CDR3 length: 14 amino acids. CDR1 and CDR2 (germline): SNHLY, FYNNEI. The ends were cut back, 7 bases at V and 2 bases at J, with 9 bases in the middle. This chain's CDR3 is CASIMGTGANVLTF. The CDR3 DNA is TGTGCCAGCATAATGGGAACTGGGGCCAACGTCCTGACTTTC.

The chain is built from TRBV28 and TRBJ2-3; possibly TRBD2 for D (6 bases). The V end was cut by 4 bases, the J end by 0 bases, with 14 bases between. CDR3 length: 16 residues. Germline loops: CDR1 MDHEN, CDR2 SYDVKM. This chain's CDR3 is CASSYEPGTSTDTQYF. The DNA for the CDR3 is TGTGCCAGCAGTTACGAACCCGGGACTAGCACAGATACGCAGTATTTT.

This chain connects TRBV29-1 to TRBJ1-2; unclear D gene. The CDR3 sequence is 12 residues long. The V end was cut by 2 bases, the J end by 7 bases, with 11 bases between. Germline V CDR1 and CDR2: SQVTM, ANQGSEA. CDR3 sequence: CSVESAQSGYTF. CDR3 nucleotide sequence: TGCAGCGTTGAATCCGCACAGTCTGGCTACACCTTC.